What follows is one T cell receptor beta chain and its context. The antigen it recognizes is unknown. No base qualities exist here, and no much larger clone lies one base off it. The trial excluded patients who had a history of autoimmune disease or who were on systemic immunosuppression. Peripheral blood for TCR sequencing was collected from all dose cohorts at baseline, on cycle 4 day 1, and on cycle 7 day 1. The samples were taken from a phase I, first-in-human, multicenter, open-label dose-escalation trial of ivuxolimab. Adults with locally advanced or metastatic head and neck squamous cell, hepatocellular, melanoma or renal cell carcinoma were enrolled in the trial. Before TCR sequencing, CD4+ T cells and CD8+ T cells were sorted from peripheral blood as separate populations. The data belong to a study of OX40 agonist ivuxolimab in advanced cancers. For the study in its entirety: Ivuxolimab was an agonistic, fully human IgG2 monoclonal antibody directed against OX40 (CD134), a costimulatory receptor. Intravenous ivuxolimab was administered to patients every 2 weeks at six dose levels: 0.01, 0.1, 0.3, 1.5, 3 and 10 mg/kg. Among the 52 dose-escalation patients, approximately 20 had hepatocellular carcinoma, some 15 melanoma, 9 renal cell carcinoma and 9 head and neck cancer. A male proportion of around 80% and a mean age of roughly 55 years, ranging from about 23 to 79, were recorded for the dose-escalation cohort. Patients were allowed to have had prior anti-PD-1, anti-PD-L1 or anti-CTLA-4 therapy, and approximately 43% of the dose-escalation patients had previously received checkpoint inhibitors. Partial responses occurred in three dose-escalation patients: two with cutaneous melanoma and one with hepatocellular carcinoma. The purpose of peripheral TCRbeta sequencing was to test whether ivuxolimab changed TCR sequence diversity and led to clonal T-cell expansion. The monotherapy dose-escalation portion (N = 52 patients) of the phase I ivuxolimab trial is reported in the paper.

General study outcomes and caveats: Low levels of normalized T-cell clonal expansion were also shown by some nonresponding patients. The antigen specificity of the peripheral T cells that underwent clonal expansion was not determined. At doses from 0.1 to 3.0 mg/kg, clonal expansion was seen in both CD4+ and CD8+ blood T cells between baseline and week 6. Partial responders in the 0.1-3.0 mg/kg groups had among the lowest normalized peripheral clonal expansion, especially among CD8+ T cells. After ivuxolimab, CD8+ T cells had more expanded clones than CD4+ T cells on average.

Genomic DNA was isolated from the sorted cells so that the TCRbeta CDR3 region could be sequenced. The immunoSEQ Assay was used for sequencing of TCRbeta CDR3 regions. TCRdb holds this immuneACCESS table with in-frame rearrangements only. Some clones are missing; in checked studies, unresolved V genes explain under half, and the rest has no known cause. The sample data list roughly 53,000 clones, and around 90% of these were observed just once. The ten largest make up roughly 5% of the sample. The germline V gene yields MNHNS for CDR1 and SASEGT for CDR2. The cysteine opens and the phenylalanine closes a CDR3 of 14 amino acids. Only the CDR3 region is kept as DNA, spanning 42 bases read in frame from base 1. V is cut back by 6 bases and J by 6 bases, with 8 bases in the junction unmatched.

The source was CD4+ or CD8+ T cells sorted from blood, collected in a trial of the OX40 agonist ivuxolimab. The rearranged segments are TRBV6-1 and TRBJ2-7; TRBD1 fits 10 bases in the junction. This receptor was obtained from an adult with an advanced solid tumor such as melanoma, head and neck, liver or kidney cancer. The nucleotide sequence is TGTGCCAGCAGGGAGACAGGGGGCCTTTCCGAGCAGTACTTC. The resulting protein is CASRETGGLSEQYF.